This T cell receptor beta chain was obtained from a study of T cells after yellow fever vaccination. The germline V gene encodes CDR1 MNHNS and CDR2 SASEGT. The ends lost 3 bases at V and 4 bases at J; junction bases unmatched: 4. The CDR3 extends over 14 amino acids. MiXCR, run by TCRdb on the 5' RACE reads, gives a single entry per CDR3 protein. The table includes around 350,000 distinct CDR3 sequences, approximately 10% detected once. The sequences come from PBMCs, collected on the day of the first yellow fever vaccination. The V and J genes are TRBV6-1 and TRBJ2-7; 9 nucleotides match TRBD1. The clonotype originates from a young man who received the YFV17D yellow fever vaccine. DNA for the CDR3: TGTGCCAGCAGTGAGGGACAGGGTGGATACGAGCAGTACGTC. It specifies CASSEGQGGYEQYV.